One T cell receptor (beta chain) is described in this entry. The Seattle site enrolled patients during active infection and followed them longitudinally. Germline CDR1 reads LNHDA; CDR2 reads SQIVND (reference sequence). Between the trimmed V and J ends, which lost 3 bases and 2 bases, there was a span of 11 bases. The CDR3 extends over 14 amino acids. This entry is derived from a study of blood T cell repertoires in COVID-19. Assay: immunoSEQ multiplex PCR; the TCRdb copy retains only in-frame clones and omits some. The sample consists of 200,000 to 250,000 clones, roughly nine tenths of them appearing once.

The sequencing sample was made of peripheral blood. The V call is TRBV19, the J call TRBJ2-7; TRBD1 is a possible D gene (6 bases). This receptor was identified in a man between 60 and 75 years old with COVID-19, enrolled during active disease. CDR3 nucleotide sequence: TGTGCCAGTAGTATGGAGACAGGTCCCTACGAGCAGTACTTC. It translates to CASSMETGPYEQYF.